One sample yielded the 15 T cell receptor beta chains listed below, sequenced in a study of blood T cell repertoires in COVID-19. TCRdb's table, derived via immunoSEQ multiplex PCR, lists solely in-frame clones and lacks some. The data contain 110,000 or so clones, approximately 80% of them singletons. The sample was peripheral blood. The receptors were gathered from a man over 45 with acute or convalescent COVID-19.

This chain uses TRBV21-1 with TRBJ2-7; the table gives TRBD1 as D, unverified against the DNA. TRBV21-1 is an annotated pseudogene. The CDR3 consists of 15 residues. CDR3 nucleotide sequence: TGTGCCAGCAGGGCGGAGACAGGGATTTCCAACGAGCAGTACTTC. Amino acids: CASRAETGISNEQYF.

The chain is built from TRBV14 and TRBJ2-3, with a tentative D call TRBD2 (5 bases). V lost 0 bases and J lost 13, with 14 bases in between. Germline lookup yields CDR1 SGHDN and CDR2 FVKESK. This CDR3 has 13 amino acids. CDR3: CASSQDRGLLKYF. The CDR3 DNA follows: TGTGCCAGCAGCCAAGATCGTGGACTCCTGAAGTATTTT.

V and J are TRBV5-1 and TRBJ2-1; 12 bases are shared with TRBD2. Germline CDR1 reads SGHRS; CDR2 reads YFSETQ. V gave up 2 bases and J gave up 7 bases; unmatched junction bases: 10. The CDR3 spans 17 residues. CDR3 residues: CASSLNPTSGSLNEQFF. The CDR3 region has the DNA TGCGCCAGCAGCTTAAACCCGACTAGCGGGAGTCTAAATGAGCAGTTCTTC.

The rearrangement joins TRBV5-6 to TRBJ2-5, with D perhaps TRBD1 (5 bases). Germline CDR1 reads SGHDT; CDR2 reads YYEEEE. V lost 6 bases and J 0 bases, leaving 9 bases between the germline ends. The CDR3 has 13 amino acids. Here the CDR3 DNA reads TGTGCCAGCAACGACAGATACCAAGAGACCCAGTACTTC. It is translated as CASNDRYQETQYF.

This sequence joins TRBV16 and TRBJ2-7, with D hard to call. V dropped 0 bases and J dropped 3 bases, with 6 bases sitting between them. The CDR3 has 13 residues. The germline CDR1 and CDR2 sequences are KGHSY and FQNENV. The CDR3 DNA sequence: TGTGCCAGCAGCCAATCGCGGAACTACGAGCAGTACTTC. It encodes CASSQSRNYEQYF.

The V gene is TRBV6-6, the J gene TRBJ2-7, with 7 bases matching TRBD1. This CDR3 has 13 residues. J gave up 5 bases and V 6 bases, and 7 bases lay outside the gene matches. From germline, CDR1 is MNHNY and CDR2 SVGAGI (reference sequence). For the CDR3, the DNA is TGTGCCAGCAGATTCGACAGGGCCCACGAGCAGTACTTC. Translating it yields CASRFDRAHEQYF.

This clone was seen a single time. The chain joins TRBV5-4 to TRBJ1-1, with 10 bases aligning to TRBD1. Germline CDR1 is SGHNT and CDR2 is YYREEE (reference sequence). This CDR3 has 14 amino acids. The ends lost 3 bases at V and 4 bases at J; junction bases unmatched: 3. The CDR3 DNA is TGTGCCAGCAGCTCCCGGGACAGGGGCACTGAAGCTTTCTTT. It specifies CASSSRDRGTEAFF.

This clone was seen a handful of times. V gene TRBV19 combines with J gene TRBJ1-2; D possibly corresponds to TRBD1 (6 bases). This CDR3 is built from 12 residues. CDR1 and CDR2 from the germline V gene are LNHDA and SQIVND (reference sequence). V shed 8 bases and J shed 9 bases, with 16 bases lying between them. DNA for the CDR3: TGTGCCAGTCGCTGGGGGCAGGGACGCTACACCTTC. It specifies CASRWGQGRYTF.

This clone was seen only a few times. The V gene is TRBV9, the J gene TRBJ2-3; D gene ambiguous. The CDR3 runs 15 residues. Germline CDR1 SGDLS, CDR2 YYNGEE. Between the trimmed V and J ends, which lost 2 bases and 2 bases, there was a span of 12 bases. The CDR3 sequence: CASSVTQLNTDTQYF. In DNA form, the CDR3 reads TGTGCCAGCAGCGTGACACAGTTAAACACAGATACGCAGTATTTT.

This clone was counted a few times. The CDR3 region has the DNA TGCGCCAGCAGCGATCGACAGGGGAAAATAGGTGGGGCCAACGTCCTGACTTTC. This gives the protein CASSDRQGKIGGANVLTF. The rearrangement links TRBV5-1 to TRBJ2-6; 8 bases line up with TRBD1. The CDR3 consists of 18 residues. J was trimmed by 3 bases and V by 4 bases; bases with no gene match: 12. CDR1 and CDR2 from the germline V gene are SGHRS and YFSETQ.

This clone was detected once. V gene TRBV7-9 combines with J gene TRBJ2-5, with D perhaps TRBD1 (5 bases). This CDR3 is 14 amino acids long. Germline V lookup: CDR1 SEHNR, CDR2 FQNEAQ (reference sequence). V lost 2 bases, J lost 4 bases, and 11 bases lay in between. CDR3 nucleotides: TGTGCCAGCAGCTTATTGAGTAGGGGAGAGACCCAGTACTTC. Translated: CASSLLSRGETQYF. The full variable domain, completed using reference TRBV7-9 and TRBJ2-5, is DTGVSQNPRHKITKRGQNVTFRCDPISEHNRLYWYRQTLGQGPEFLTYFQNEAQLEKSRLLSDRFSAERPKGSFSTLEIQRTEQGDSAMYLCASSLLSRGETQYFGPGTRLLVL.

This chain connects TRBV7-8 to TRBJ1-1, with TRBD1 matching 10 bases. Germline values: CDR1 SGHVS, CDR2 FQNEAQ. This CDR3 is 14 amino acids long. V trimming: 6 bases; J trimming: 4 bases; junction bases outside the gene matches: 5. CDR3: CASRGTGVFTEAFF. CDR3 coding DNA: TGTGCCAGCAGGGGGACAGGGGTTTTCACTGAAGCTTTCTTT.

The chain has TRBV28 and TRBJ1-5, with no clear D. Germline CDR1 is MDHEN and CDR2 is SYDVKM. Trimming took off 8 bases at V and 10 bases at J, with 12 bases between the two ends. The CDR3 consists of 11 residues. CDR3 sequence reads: CASGRGGPQHF. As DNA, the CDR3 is TGTGCCAGCGGTCGGGGAGGACCCCAGCATTTT.

The CDR3 DNA sequence: TGTGCCAGCAGCTCCCTGGGGGGGGACAGGGAAGAGACCCAGTACTTC. This sequence encodes CASSSLGGDREETQYF. This chain uses TRBV5-8 with TRBJ2-5; 9 nucleotides align to TRBD1. The CDR3 runs to 16 residues. J was trimmed by 3 bases and V by 3 bases; bases with no gene match: 9. Germline V gives CDR1 SGHTS, CDR2 YDEGEE.

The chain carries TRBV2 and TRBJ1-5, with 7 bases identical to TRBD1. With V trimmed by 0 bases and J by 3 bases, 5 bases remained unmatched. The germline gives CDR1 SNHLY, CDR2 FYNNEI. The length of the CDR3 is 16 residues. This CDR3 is CASSEALDRTNQPQHF. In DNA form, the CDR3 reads TGTGCCAGCAGTGAAGCTTTGGACAGGACCAATCAGCCCCAGCATTTT.